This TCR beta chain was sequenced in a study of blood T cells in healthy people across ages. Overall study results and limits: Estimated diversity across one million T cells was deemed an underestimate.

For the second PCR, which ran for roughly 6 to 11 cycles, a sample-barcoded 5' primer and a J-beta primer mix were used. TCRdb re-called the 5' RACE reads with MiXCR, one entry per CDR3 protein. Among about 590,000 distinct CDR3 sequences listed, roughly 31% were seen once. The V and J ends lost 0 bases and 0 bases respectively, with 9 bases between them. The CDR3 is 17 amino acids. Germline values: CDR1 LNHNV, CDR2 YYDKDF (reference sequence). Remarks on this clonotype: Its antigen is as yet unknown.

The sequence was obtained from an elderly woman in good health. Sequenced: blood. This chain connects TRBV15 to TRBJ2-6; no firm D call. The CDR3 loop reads CATSRDDQSSGANVLTF. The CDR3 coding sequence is TGTGCCACCAGCAGAGATGACCAGAGCTCTGGGGCCAACGTCCTGACTTTC.